Below, 26 T cell receptor beta chains from the same sample are listed, as sequenced in a study of radiotherapy plus CTLA-4 blockade in lung cancer. Clones were read by immunoSEQ multiplex PCR, and TCRdb kept only the in-frame ones, dropping some. The profile shows 50,000 or so clones, 70% to 90% of them singletons. The input for sequencing was peripheral blood, taken from a patient treated with radiotherapy plus ipilimumab. The receptors come from a human donor with non-small cell lung cancer whose response to radiotherapy plus ipilimumab could not be evaluated.

The chain uses TRBV18 and TRBJ2-6; tentative D call: TRBD2 (6 bases). V lost 0 bases, J lost 2 bases, and 11 bases lay in between. CDR1 is KGHSH, CDR2 LQKENI, per germline. The CDR3 totals 17 residues. The CDR3: CASSPPVRGAGANVLTF. For the CDR3, the DNA is TGTGCCAGCTCACCACCGGTGCGGGGAGCTGGGGCCAACGTCCTGACTTTC.

The chain is built from TRBV2 and TRBJ2-7; 10 bases line up with TRBD2. The J segment lost 3 bases and the V segment lost 10 bases, leaving 9 bases of the junction unmatched. CDR1 is SNHLY and CDR2 is FYNNEI in the germline V gene. This CDR3 spans 14 amino acids. The CDR3 sequence is CAIRSGGESYEQYF. The CDR3 DNA follows: TGTGCCATCAGGAGCGGGGGGGAGAGCTACGAGCAGTACTTC.

The rearrangement links TRBV6-1 to TRBJ1-4; a weak D match, TRBD1 (6 bases). Trimming removed 2 bases at V and 0 bases at J, with 19 bases between. CDR1 is MNHNS and CDR2 is SASEGT in the germline V gene. There are 19 residues in the CDR3. In DNA, the CDR3 is TGTGCCAGCAGTGAATCCAGGGGCAGCCAACCCGCAACTAATGAAAAACTGTTTTTT. Amino acids: CASSESRGSQPATNEKLFF.

In its sample, this clone was seen a few times. CDR3: CASSEQGYHQETQYF. The CDR3 DNA sequence: TGTGCCAGCAGTGAACAGGGGTACCACCAAGAGACCCAGTACTTC. J is TRBJ2-5 and V is TRBV6-1; D perhaps matches TRBD1 (6 bases). The V gene lost 2 bases and the J gene lost 0 bases, with 10 bases spanning the gap. The CDR3 runs 15 residues. The germline CDR1 and CDR2 sequences are MNHNS and SASEGT.

V usage is TRBV6-4 and J usage is TRBJ2-3, with a possible D match to TRBD2 (5 bases). The CDR3 covers 13 residues. Germline V gene sequence: CDR1 MRHNA, CDR2 SNTAGT. The germline V and J ends were trimmed by 6 bases and 0 bases, with 7 bases remaining between them. The CDR3 loop is CASRSGSTDTQYF. CDR3 DNA sequence: TGTGCCAGCAGAAGCGGCAGCACAGATACGCAGTATTTT.

This clone was counted between two and nine times. The chain joins TRBV7-9 to TRBJ2-5, with a weak D call TRBD2 (6 bases). V was clipped by 5 bases and J by 7 bases, with 20 bases between them. The CDR3 spans 15 residues. The germline gives CDR1 SEHNR, CDR2 FQNEAQ (reference sequence). The CDR3 here is CASSRVRLGTGTQYF. CDR3 nucleotide sequence: TGTGCCAGCAGCCGCGTTCGACTAGGTACGGGGACCCAGTACTTC.

The V gene is TRBV6-1, the J gene TRBJ2-5; D possibly corresponds to TRBD1 (5 bases). CDR1 and CDR2 (germline): MNHNS, SASEGT. Trimming removed 4 bases from V and 0 bases from J, with 9 bases in between. This CDR3 comprises 14 residues. The CDR3, as DNA: TGTGCCAGCAGTGTGACAGTGTACCAAGAGACCCAGTACTTC. This translates into CASSVTVYQETQYF.

The rearrangement uses TRBV9 and TRBJ2-7; 7 bases fit TRBD2. The CDR3 has 16 amino acids. With 0 bases clipped from V and 2 bases from J, the junction kept 8 bases outside the gene matches. The germline V gene has CDR1 SGDLS and CDR2 YYNGEE. The CDR3 DNA is TGTGCCAGCAGCGTAGGGGGGAGCGGGAAAGCCTACGAGCAGTACTTC. This gives the protein CASSVGGSGKAYEQYF.

The chain is built from TRBV29-1 and TRBJ2-1; a weak D match, TRBD2 (5 bases). This CDR3 has 15 amino acids. Trimming removed 2 bases from V and 0 bases from J, with 11 bases in between. Germline CDR1 and CDR2: SQVTM and ANQGSEA. The CDR3 loop reads CSVEQSGSSYNEQFF. The CDR3 DNA sequence: TGCAGCGTTGAACAGAGCGGAAGCTCCTACAATGAGCAGTTCTTC.

The rearrangement joins TRBV5-1 to TRBJ2-6; D is uncertain. The CDR3 length is 15 residues. The germline V gene has CDR1 SGHRS and CDR2 YFSETQ. The germline V and J ends were trimmed by 4 bases and 0 bases, with 8 bases remaining between them. The CDR3 reads CASSPPGSGANVLTF. The CDR3 DNA reads TGCGCCAGCAGCCCGCCAGGCTCTGGGGCCAACGTCCTGACTTTC.

The CDR3 DNA sequence: TGTGCCAGCAGCGACAGGGCATACGAGCAGTACTTC. Translation gives CASSDRAYEQYF. The V gene is TRBV28, the J gene TRBJ2-7, with 7 bases aligning to TRBD1. The CDR3 is 12 residues long. J was trimmed by 4 bases and V by 6 bases; bases with no gene match: 3. Germline V CDR1 and CDR2: MDHEN, SYDVKM.

This chain links TRBV7-2 with TRBJ2-1; possibly TRBD2 for D (6 bases). CDR1 is SGHTA, CDR2 FQGNSA, per germline. This CDR3 region has 17 residues. Trimming left V 5 bases short and J 0 bases short, with 17 bases between. CDR3 sequence (DNA): TGTGCCAGCAGCCCATTGAGCGGGTGGAGCTCCTACAATGAGCAGTTCTTC. Translating it yields CASSPLSGWSSYNEQFF.

This chain connects TRBV10-3 to TRBJ1-1, with D possibly matching TRBD1 (6 bases). V was trimmed by 10 bases and J by 0 bases, leaving 18 bases between them. Germline CDR1 ENHRY, CDR2 SYGVKD. The CDR3 extends over 15 amino acids. This CDR3 reads CATKQPTGLNTEAFF. The CDR3 region has the DNA TGTGCCACCAAACAACCGACAGGCCTGAACACTGAAGCTTTCTTT.

As to this clone: The same CDR3 arises from other DNA sequences in this sample as well. This chain joins TRBV9 and TRBJ1-3; D possibly corresponds to TRBD1 (6 bases). V dropped 4 bases and J dropped 1 base, with 15 bases sitting between them. Per germline, CDR1 SGDLS and CDR2 YYNGEE. This CDR3 region has 16 residues. In DNA, the CDR3 is TGTGCCAGCAGCCCCTCGAGCGGGACATCTGGAAACACCATATATTTT. Encoded protein: CASSPSSGTSGNTIYF. Combining the CDR3 with reference TRBV9 and TRBJ1-3 gives the whole variable domain DSGVTQTPKHLITATGQRVTLRCSPRSGDLSVYWYQQSLDQGLQFLIQYYNGEERAKGNILERFSAQQFPDLHSELNLSSLELGDSALYFCASSPSSGTSGNTIYFGEGSWLTVV.

The chain recombines TRBV7-8 with TRBJ2-7; D perhaps matches TRBD2 (6 bases). Trimming cost V 5 bases and J 2 bases, with 22 bases left between them. The CDR3 has 17 residues. CDR1 SGHVS and CDR2 FQNEAQ come from the germline V gene. CDR3 in amino acids: CASSPAGASRVTYEQYF. CDR3 nucleotides: TGTGCCAGCAGCCCAGCGGGTGCCAGCAGAGTTACCTACGAGCAGTACTTC.

In its sample, this clone was seen a few times. The rearrangement uses TRBV30 and TRBJ2-7; possible D gene TRBD2, 6 bases. CDR1 is GTSNPN and CDR2 is SVGIG in the germline V gene (reference sequence). The length of the CDR3 is 14 residues. Deletions cut 8 bases from V and 2 bases from J, with 19 bases between. This CDR3 is CALEWVGGAYEQYF. In DNA form, the CDR3 reads TGTGCCCTGGAGTGGGTCGGCGGGGCCTACGAGCAGTACTTC. The full variable domain, its missing parts supplied by reference TRBV30 and TRBJ2-7, is SQTIHQWPATLVQPVGSPLSLECTVEGTSNPNLYWYRQAAGRGLQLLFYSVGIGQISSEVPQNLSASRPQDRQFILSSKKLLLSDSGFYLCALEWVGGAYEQYFGPGTRLTVT.

The chain uses TRBV27 and TRBJ1-2, with no clear D. Trimming removed 1 base at V and 5 bases at J, with 11 bases between. Germline values: CDR1 MNHEY, CDR2 SMNVEV (reference sequence). The CDR3 contains 14 residues. The CDR3 DNA is TGTGCCAGCAGTTTATTGGGCAGCCGATATGGCTACACCTTC. Its protein is CASSLLGSRYGYTF.

The rearrangement uses TRBV10-2 and TRBJ2-7; 8 bases map to TRBD2. Germline assignment: CDR1 WSHSY and CDR2 SAAADI. V shed 1 base and J 4 bases; nucleotides not matched to a gene: 3. The CDR3 has 14 residues. The CDR3 region has the DNA TGCGCCAGCAGTGAGTTTAGCGGGATTTACGAGCAGTACTTC. It is translated as CASSEFSGIYEQYF.

The chain uses TRBV18 and TRBJ2-3; 12 nucleotides line up with TRBD2. Germline-derived CDR1 and CDR2 are KGHSH and LQKENI. This CDR3 has 17 amino acids. V was pared by 2 bases and J by 2 bases, with 5 bases of the junction left unmatched. DNA of the CDR3: TGTGCCAGCTCACCATCACGGACTAGCGGGGACACAGATACGCAGTATTTT. Amino acids: CASSPSRTSGDTDTQYF. Full variable domain (missing parts from reference TRBV18 and TRBJ2-3): NAGVMQNPRHLVRRRGQEARLRCSPMKGHSHVYWYRQLPEEGLKFMVYLQKENIIDESGMPKERFSAEFPKEGPSILRIQQVVRGDSAAYFCASSPSRTSGDTDTQYFGPGTRLTVL.

The J gene is TRBJ2-5, the V gene TRBV7-2; D is undetermined. CDR3 length equals 14 residues. The germline V gene encodes CDR1 SGHTA and CDR2 FQGNSA. V lost 5 bases and J 2 bases, leaving 12 bases between the germline ends. The CDR3 here is CASSRSLRQETQYF. Written as DNA, the CDR3 is TGTGCCAGCAGCCGCTCACTCCGACAAGAGACCCAGTACTTC.

The chain couples TRBV28 to TRBJ2-7; the match to TRBD2 covers 11 bases. Germline loops: CDR1 MDHEN, CDR2 SYDVKM. The length of the CDR3 is 16 residues. Germline trimming cut 5 bases from V and 3 bases from J; bases unmatched to any gene: 9. CDR3 sequence: CASSMGGTSGLYEQYF. CDR3 bases: TGTGCCAGCAGTATGGGTGGGACTAGCGGTCTCTACGAGCAGTACTTC.

The chain uses TRBV4-3 and TRBJ2-7, with 7 bases fitting TRBD1. This CDR3 spans 17 amino acids. Germline lookup yields CDR1 LGHNA and CDR2 YSLEER. V shed 1 base, J shed 4 bases, and the junction held 13 bases outside the gene matches. The CDR3 sequence is CASSQASYRQGTYEQYF. Here the CDR3 DNA reads TGCGCCAGCAGCCAAGCAAGTTATAGACAGGGTACTTACGAGCAGTACTTC.

This sequence joins TRBV10-2 and TRBJ2-7; perhaps TRBD2 as D (6 bases). Germline-derived CDR1 and CDR2 are WSHSY and SAAADI. Trimming removed 6 bases at V and 3 bases at J, with 18 bases between. This CDR3 has 15 residues. The CDR3 nucleotides read TGCGCCAGCAGCCGAGGGGCTAGCGACAACTACGAGCAGTACTTC. This encodes CASSRGASDNYEQYF.

The chain combines TRBV2 with TRBJ2-7; D may be TRBD1 (5 bases). The CDR3 sequence is 12 residues long. Germline V lookup: CDR1 SNHLY, CDR2 FYNNEI. The V and J ends lost 6 bases and 3 bases respectively, with 9 bases between them. CDR3 sequence: CASRSDSYEQYF. The CDR3 nucleotides read TGTGCCAGCAGGTCCGACAGCTACGAGCAGTACTTC.

V usage is TRBV25-1 and J usage is TRBJ2-7, with 10 positions matching TRBD2. CDR3 length: 16 amino acids. Germline CDR1 MGHDK, CDR2 SYGVNS. V lost 0 bases to trimming and J lost 2 bases; unmatched junction nucleotides: 4. Here the CDR3 DNA reads TGTGCCAGCAGTGAATATACCAGCGGGGGGGCCTACGAGCAGTACTTC. This gives the protein CASSEYTSGGAYEQYF.

The rearrangement uses TRBV5-4 and TRBJ1-2, with 7 bases that match TRBD1. V trimming: 5 bases; J trimming: 7 bases; junction bases outside the gene matches: 11. In germline, CDR1 is SGHNT, CDR2 YYREEE (reference sequence). CDR3 size: 14 residues. CDR3 loop: CASRDASGGSGYTF. CDR3 nucleotide sequence: TGTGCCAGCAGGGACGCCTCAGGGGGAAGTGGCTACACCTTC.